One and the same sample provided the 22 T cell receptor beta chains below, sequenced in a study of shared clonotypes between healthy human individuals. Measured with immunoSEQ multiplex PCR; TCRdb has only the in-frame clones, and not every one. The table records 550,000 to 700,000 clones, around 73% of them present only once. The sample taken for sequencing was memory CD4+ T cells sorted from blood. Subset given: CD45RA-negative fraction. The receptor source for this set is a woman in her twenties or thirties in good health.

Comment on this clone: Different DNA sequences within this sample yield the same CDR3. The CDR3 DNA sequence: TGCGCCAGCAGCCCAGGGGCGGGGAACACTGAAGCTTTCTTT. Protein sequence: CASSPGAGNTEAFF. The rearrangement links TRBV5-1 to TRBJ1-1, with a possible D match to TRBD1 (6 bases). V was cut by 4 bases and J by 1 base, with 11 bases left in between. The length of the CDR3 is 14 residues. From germline, CDR1 is SGHRS and CDR2 YFSETQ.

This sequence joins TRBV19 and TRBJ2-3; the match to TRBD2 covers 10 bases. Trimming cost V 4 bases and J 2 bases; bases outside gene matches: 3. CDR1 is LNHDA and CDR2 is SQIVND in the germline V gene (reference sequence). This CDR3 is 15 amino acids long. CDR3 loop: CASSTGLAATDTQYF. The CDR3 bases are TGTGCCAGTAGTACAGGACTAGCGGCCACAGATACGCAGTATTTT.

Turning to this clone: The sample has other DNA sequences that encode this CDR3 too. The chain combines TRBV28 with TRBJ1-2; 8 positions match TRBD1. J was trimmed by 5 bases and V by 6 bases; bases with no gene match: 2. The germline CDR1 and CDR2 sequences are MDHEN and SYDVKM. CDR3 size: 12 residues. CDR3 amino acids: CASRDRVYGYTF. DNA for the CDR3: TGTGCCAGCAGGGACAGGGTATATGGCTACACCTTC.

This clone showed up many times. The J gene is TRBJ1-4, the V gene TRBV25-1; 9 positions agree with TRBD1. Germline assignment: CDR1 MGHDK and CDR2 SYGVNS. The CDR3 runs to 14 residues. The J segment lost 8 bases and the V segment lost 6 bases, leaving 7 bases of the junction unmatched. CDR3 DNA sequence: TGTGCCAGCAGCCCGGGACAGGGAAGGGAAAAACTGTTTTTT. Protein: CASSPGQGREKLFF.

The chain uses TRBV7-6 and TRBJ1-5; D is perhaps TRBD1 (5 bases). Germline values: CDR1 SGHVS, CDR2 FNYEAQ. This CDR3 region has 13 residues. Deletions cut 2 bases from V and 6 bases from J, with 8 bases between. The CDR3 region has the DNA TGTGCCAGCAGCTTATCCCAGGGTCAGCCCCAGCATTTT. Its translation is CASSLSQGQPQHF.

The chain joins TRBV7-2 to TRBJ1-1; no clear D gene. The ends were cut back, 2 bases at V and 3 bases at J, with 10 bases in the middle. Looked up from germline, CDR1 is SGHTA and CDR2 is FQGNSA. This CDR3 comprises 14 residues. The CDR3 is CASSLSARHTEAFF. Here the CDR3 DNA reads TGTGCCAGCAGCTTATCGGCCAGACACACTGAAGCTTTCTTT.

The genes are TRBV11-2 and TRBJ2-7; 12 nucleotides align to TRBD2. The V gene's germline CDR1 is SGHAT and CDR2 FQNNGV. This CDR3 is 16 amino acids long. Trimming at V came to 5 bases and at J to 2 bases, leaving 7 bases not matched to a gene. The CDR3, as DNA: TGTGCCAGCAGCCAGCCTCTAGCGGGAGGGCCCTACGAGCAGTACTTC. It specifies CASSQPLAGGPYEQYF.

V usage is TRBV6-6 and J usage is TRBJ2-3; D may be TRBD2 (6 bases). V lost 8 bases, J lost 5 bases, and 17 bases lay in between. Looked up from germline, CDR1 is MNHNY and CDR2 is SVGAGI (reference sequence). The CDR3 sequence is 14 residues long. The CDR3, as DNA: TGTGCCAGCTCCAACGGGATCGGGGGAGATACGCAGTATTTT. It codes for CASSNGIGGDTQYF.

The genes are TRBV6-5 and TRBJ1-2, with 9 bases aligning to TRBD1. V trimming: 7 bases; J trimming: 1 base; junction bases outside the gene matches: 4. The CDR3 covers 14 residues. Looked up from germline, CDR1 is MNHEY and CDR2 is SVGAGI. The CDR3 nucleotides are TGTGCCAGCAATTGGGACAGGGTTAACTATGGCTACACCTTC. This translates into CASNWDRVNYGYTF.

This clone has a count of ten or more. The CDR3 loop reads CASSAGSPNEQFF. The CDR3 nucleotides are TGTGCCAGCAGTGCAGGTAGCCCCAATGAGCAGTTCTTC. J is TRBJ2-1 and V is TRBV25-1, with unresolved D. The length of the CDR3 is 13 residues. V lost 4 bases and J lost 6, with 10 bases in between. Germline V gene lookup returns CDR1 MGHDK and CDR2 SYGVNS.

The V gene is TRBV5-1, the J gene TRBJ2-3; 12 nucleotides line up with TRBD2. The V and J ends lost 5 bases and 3 bases, in that order; junction bases with no gene match: 4. Germline V gene lookup returns CDR1 SGHRS and CDR2 YFSETQ. This CDR3 spans 15 amino acids. This CDR3 reads CASRTSGSETDTQYF. The DNA for the CDR3 is TGCGCCAGCAGGACTAGCGGGAGTGAGACAGATACGCAGTATTTT.

J is TRBJ2-1 and V is TRBV19; D remains ambiguous. Germline CDR1 and CDR2: LNHDA and SQIVND (reference sequence). With 6 bases removed from V and 9 bases from J, the gap between germline ends came to 9 bases. This CDR3 comprises 11 residues. The CDR3 here is CASRNLGEQFF. For the CDR3, the DNA is TGTGCCAGTAGGAATCTTGGTGAGCAGTTCTTC.

The rearrangement joins TRBV7-9 to TRBJ2-1; D uncertain. CDR1 and CDR2 (germline): SEHNR, FQNEAQ (reference sequence). The ends were cut back, 1 base at V and 1 base at J, with 11 bases in the middle. CDR3 length: 16 residues. The CDR3 protein is CASSLVEFRSYNEQFF. The DNA for the CDR3 is TGTGCCAGCAGCTTAGTTGAGTTTCGGTCCTACAATGAGCAGTTCTTC.

This clone has just one count. CDR3 protein: CASSYRNGYTF. The CDR3 DNA reads as TGTGCCAGCAGTTACAGAAATGGCTACACCTTC. The J gene is TRBJ1-2, the V gene TRBV28; D is uncertain. Germline CDR1 reads MDHEN; CDR2 reads SYDVKM. This CDR3 region has 11 residues. The V and J ends lost 4 bases and 6 bases respectively, with 6 bases between them.

This clone was found a few times. The chain carries TRBV20-1 and TRBJ1-2, with no clear D. The CDR3 totals 11 residues. Germline-derived CDR1 and CDR2 are DFQATT and SNEGSKA (reference sequence). Between the trimmed V and J ends, which lost 5 bases and 2 bases, there was a span of 6 bases. The CDR3 nucleotides are TGCAGTGCTGGGCACAACTATGGCTACACCTTC. Protein product: CSAGHNYGYTF.

The genes are TRBV19 and TRBJ1-5, with 7 bases that match TRBD1. CDR1 is LNHDA, CDR2 SQIVND, per germline (reference sequence). The CDR3 is made up of 16 amino acids. Trimming removed 7 bases from V and 9 bases from J; junction bases left unmatched: 18. The CDR3 loop is CASNDRDLGGMGPQHF. CDR3 sequence (DNA): TGTGCCAGTAACGACAGGGATTTAGGGGGGATGGGGCCCCAGCATTTT.

This clone was seen only a few times. The chain uses TRBV5-4 and TRBJ1-1; D gene unclear. This CDR3 comprises 13 residues. V lost 2 bases, J lost 1 base, and 6 bases lay in between. Looked up from germline, CDR1 is SGHNT and CDR2 is YYREEE (reference sequence). For the CDR3, the DNA is TGTGCCAGCAGCTTTTCAGGGAACACTGAAGCTTTCTTT. This sequence encodes CASSFSGNTEAFF.

The gene calls are TRBV5-4 and TRBJ2-2, with D uncertain. Per germline, CDR1 SGHNT and CDR2 YYREEE (reference sequence). CDR3 length: 14 residues. Trimming stripped 4 bases from V and 2 bases from J, with 9 bases between. CDR3: CASSPSRNTGELFF. Written as DNA, the CDR3 is TGTGCCAGCAGCCCGTCACGCAACACCGGGGAGCTGTTTTTT.

The chain recombines TRBV15 with TRBJ1-2; D possibly corresponds to TRBD1 (6 bases). V lost 0 bases and J 5 bases, leaving 7 bases between the germline ends. This CDR3 is 13 amino acids long. Looked up from germline, CDR1 is LNHNV and CDR2 is YYDKDF (reference sequence). This CDR3 reads CATSRDGQYGYTF. The CDR3, as DNA: TGTGCCACCAGCAGAGATGGACAGTATGGCTACACCTTC.

This clone appeared once. The V and J genes are TRBV9 and TRBJ1-5; perhaps TRBD1 as D (5 bases). Trimming pared 4 bases from V and 9 bases from J, leaving 20 bases between. This CDR3 comprises 15 residues. The germline V gene has CDR1 SGDLS and CDR2 YYNGEE. Here the CDR3 DNA reads TGTGCCAGCAGCCCCAATATGGGACCCAAGGGGCCCCAGCATTTT. This translates into CASSPNMGPKGPQHF.

The rearrangement links TRBV7-9 to TRBJ1-4; no reliable D call. Germline V gives CDR1 SEHNR, CDR2 FQNEAQ (reference sequence). With 2 bases removed from V and 8 bases from J, the gap between germline ends came to 6 bases. The CDR3 loop spans 12 amino acids. This chain's CDR3 is CASSLQEEKLFF. CDR3 in DNA: TGTGCCAGCAGCTTACAGGAGGAAAAACTGTTTTTT.

The chain recombines TRBV15 with TRBJ1-4, with 12 bases matching TRBD1. With 4 bases clipped from V and 8 bases from J, the junction kept 8 bases outside the gene matches. Germline CDR1 is LNHNV and CDR2 is YYDKDF (reference sequence). The CDR3 spans 16 residues. The DNA of the CDR3 is TGTGCCACCAGCACAACCGCTGGGACAGGGGGCGAAAAACTGTTTTTT. It yields the protein CATSTTAGTGGEKLFF.